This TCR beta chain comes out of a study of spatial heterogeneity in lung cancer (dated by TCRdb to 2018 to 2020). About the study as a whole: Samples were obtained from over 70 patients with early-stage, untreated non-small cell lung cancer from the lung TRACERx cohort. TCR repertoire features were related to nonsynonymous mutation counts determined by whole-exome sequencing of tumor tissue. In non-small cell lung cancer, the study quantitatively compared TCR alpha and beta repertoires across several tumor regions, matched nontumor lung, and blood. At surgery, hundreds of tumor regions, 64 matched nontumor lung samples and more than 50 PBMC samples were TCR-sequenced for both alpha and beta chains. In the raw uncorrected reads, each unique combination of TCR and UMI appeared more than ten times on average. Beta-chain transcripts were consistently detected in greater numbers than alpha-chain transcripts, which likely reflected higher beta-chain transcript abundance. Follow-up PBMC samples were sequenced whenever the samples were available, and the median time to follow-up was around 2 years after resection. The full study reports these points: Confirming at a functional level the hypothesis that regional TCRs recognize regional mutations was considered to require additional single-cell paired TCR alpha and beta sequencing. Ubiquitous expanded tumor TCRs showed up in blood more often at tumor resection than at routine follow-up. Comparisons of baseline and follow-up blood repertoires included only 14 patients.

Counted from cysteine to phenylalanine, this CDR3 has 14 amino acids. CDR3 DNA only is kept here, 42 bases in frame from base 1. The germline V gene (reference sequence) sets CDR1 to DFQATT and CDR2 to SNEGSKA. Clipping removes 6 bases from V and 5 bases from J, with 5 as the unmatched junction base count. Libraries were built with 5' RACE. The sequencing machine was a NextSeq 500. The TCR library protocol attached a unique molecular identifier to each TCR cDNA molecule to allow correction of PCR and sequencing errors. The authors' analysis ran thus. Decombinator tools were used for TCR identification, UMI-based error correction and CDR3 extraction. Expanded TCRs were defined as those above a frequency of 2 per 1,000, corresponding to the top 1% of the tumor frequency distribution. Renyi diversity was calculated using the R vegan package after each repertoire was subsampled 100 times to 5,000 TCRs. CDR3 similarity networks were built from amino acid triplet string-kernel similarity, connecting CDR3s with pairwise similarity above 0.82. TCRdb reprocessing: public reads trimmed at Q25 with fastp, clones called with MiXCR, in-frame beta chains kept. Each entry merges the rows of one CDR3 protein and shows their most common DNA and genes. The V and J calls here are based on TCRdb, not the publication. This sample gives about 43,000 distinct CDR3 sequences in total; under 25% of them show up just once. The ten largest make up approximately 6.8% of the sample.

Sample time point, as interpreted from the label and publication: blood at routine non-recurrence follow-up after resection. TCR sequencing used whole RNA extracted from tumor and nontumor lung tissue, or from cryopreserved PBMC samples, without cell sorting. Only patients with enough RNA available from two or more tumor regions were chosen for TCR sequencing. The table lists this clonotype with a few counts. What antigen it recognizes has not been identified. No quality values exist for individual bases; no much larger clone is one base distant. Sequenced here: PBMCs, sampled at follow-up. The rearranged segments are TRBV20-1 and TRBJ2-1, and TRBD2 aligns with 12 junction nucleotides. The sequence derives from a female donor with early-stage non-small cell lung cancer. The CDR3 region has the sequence CSATLAGGHNEQFF. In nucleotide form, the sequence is TGCAGTGCGACCCTAGCGGGGGGGCACAATGAGCAGTTCTTC.